This T cell receptor beta chain was captured in a study of OX40 agonist ivuxolimab in advanced cancers. Looking at the study overall: Males comprised 82.7% of the group, whose mean age was around 62 years (range 23 to 79). It was permissible to have had prior anti-PD-1, anti-PD-L1 or anti-CTLA-4 therapy, and 40% had some.

Concerning this clone: Its cognate antigen is unknown. One end of the junction varies from germline; a read error may be responsible.

The CDR3 consists of 14 residues. CDR1 is SGDLS and CDR2 is YYNGEE in the germline V gene. Only in-frame clones appear in the TCRdb table, and some are missing; sequencing was by immunoSEQ multiplex PCR. The repertoire holds roughly 59,000 clones, with 75% to 90% as singletons. Study-wide points: Among the lowest peripheral clonal expansion occurred in 0.1-3.0 mg/kg partial responders. In general, CD8+ T cells held more expanded clones than CD4+ did, on average.

The input for sequencing was CD4+ or CD8+ T cells sorted from blood, taken in a trial of the OX40 agonist ivuxolimab. This clonotype was obtained from an adult with an advanced solid tumor such as melanoma, head and neck, liver or kidney cancer. The V call is TRBV9, the J call TRBJ1-2; 7 bases fit TRBD1. The CDR3 loop is CASTVQGLHYGYTF. The CDR3 DNA reads as TGTGCCAGCACCGTACAGGGGTTGCACTATGGCTACACCTTC.